This T cell receptor beta chain originates from a study of T cells after posttransplantation cyclophosphamide. Study-wide findings and caveats: Blood and skin or GI T cell repertoires showed limited TRB overlap. Donor CD8+ memory clones often dominated recipient blood repertoires at later times.

The repertoire was sequenced with immunoSEQ multiplex PCR; TCRdb's copy has only in-frame clones and lacks some. The sample holds some 3,300 clones; approximately 78% are singletons and the top ten take about 22%. The CDR3 contains 17 residues. Germline V gene sequence: CDR1 MNHNS, CDR2 SASEGT. The J segment lost 1 base and the V segment lost 2 bases, leaving 5 bases of the junction unmatched. As regards this clone: Its target is not known.

The TCR originated in a woman in her sixties or seventies in good health, CMV-negative, and a related stem cell transplant donor. Input material: memory CD8+ T cells sorted from blood. The rearrangement joins TRBV6-1 to TRBJ2-6, with 7 nucleotides matching TRBD1. Here the CDR3 DNA reads TGTGCCAGCAGTGAAATAGCAGGGGGATCTGGGGCCAACGTCCTGACTTTC. Translation: CASSEIAGGSGANVLTF.